The sequence of this T cell receptor (beta chain) was determined in a study of blood T cell repertoires in COVID-19 (dated by TCRdb to about 2020). For the study in its entirety: Collaborator samples came from the United States, Italy and Spain and covered acute and convalescent phases of COVID-19. Sample metadata almost always included a de-identified subject ID, COVID-19 status, age in years and sex. Samples came from the ongoing ImmuneRACE study (first 160 participants) plus 1,254 subjects from 6 global collaborators. HLA class I and class II types, where available, came from metadata supplied by the sample provider rather than from assay-based typing. The material from the prospective study consisted of cDNA or gDNA derived from T cells, B-cell-depleted T cells, or PBMCs. The repertoires were released in a freely available public database intended as a resource for research on the immune response to SARS-CoV-2. Subjects who had been exposed to COVID-19, were actively infected with it, or had recovered from it provided the deeply sampled blood TCRbeta repertoires that made up the dataset. What the work shows at the level of the full study, not this receptor alone: The amount of clinical and demographic metadata varied by source and participant and was provided uncurated.

The CDR3 measures 11 amino acids from cysteine to phenylalanine. The DNA shown is the 33-base CDR3, in frame from base 1. Compared with germline, V lacks 8 bases and J lacks 7 bases; bases without a gene match: 5. The germline V gene (reference sequence) sets CDR1 to GTSNPN and CDR2 to SVGIG. TCRbeta CDR3 regions were amplified from genomic DNA by means of the immunoSEQ Assay, a bias-controlled multiplex PCR. The published analysis was carried out like this. Nucleated cell counts per sample were estimated from amplification of reference gene primers within the assay. To quantify the absolute abundance of each unique TCRbeta CDR3 rearrangement, sequence reads were collapsed and filtered. For each sample, productive Simpson clonality was calculated as the square root of Simpson's diversity index across productive rearrangements. The immuneACCESS repertoire file appears here via TCRdb, limited to in-frame rearrangements. These files lack a portion of the clones; in checked studies, under half of the deficit traces to unresolved V genes, and the cause of the others is not known. Clonal size and the V and J genes are those of that table, whereas D and trimming came from the DNA. Counted in this sample were about 140,000 clones; 84% of them appeared once. The biggest ten clones account for less than 4% of the sample.

On this clone itself: Its antigen is unknown. Base qualities are not provided; no much larger clone lies one nucleotide away.

The collaborating institutions used their own protocols to collect whole blood in K2EDTA tubes. Collaborator samples were shipped for TCRbeta analysis as frozen whole blood, isolated PBMCs, or DNA extracted from either sample type. The chain is encoded by TRBV30 joined to TRBJ1-2; 9 central bases correspond to TRBD1. This TCR was sampled from a woman aged 60-70 years with acute or convalescent COVID-19. Sequencing input: peripheral blood. The CDR3: CAVTGGSGYTF. The sequenced DNA is TGTGCCGTTACAGGGGGCTCTGGCTACACCTTC.